These 13 T cell receptor beta chains were sequenced from one sample in a study of T cell repertoires in cytomegalovirus infection. Which antigens these TCRs recognize remains unknown. TCRdb processed the reads anew with MiXCR; each CDR3 protein has one entry. The sample consists of roughly 700,000 distinct CDR3 sequences, 30% to 35% of them appearing once. The source material was cultured PBMCs, sampled from culture after CMV antigen stimulation. These receptors originate from a human donor in good health (CMV status not recorded). Some clones in this sample may be carry-over from other donors' samples.

This chain links TRBV27 with TRBJ2-7; TRBD1 might be the D (6 bases). The CDR3 length is 14 residues. The germline CDR1 and CDR2 sequences are MNHEY and SMNVEV (reference sequence). With 2 bases removed from V and 4 bases from J, the gap between germline ends came to 12 bases. This CDR3 is CASSLAQGSYEQYF. Here the CDR3 DNA reads TGTGCCAGCAGTTTAGCCCAGGGGAGTTACGAGCAGTACTTC.

This clonotype came up many times. V gene TRBV7-8 combines with J gene TRBJ2-5, with 13 positions matching TRBD2. CDR1 is SGHVS and CDR2 is FQNEAQ in the germline V gene. The V gene end was trimmed by 5 bases and the J gene end by 0 bases; junction bases not matched to a gene: 15. This CDR3 is built from 20 residues. The CDR3 is CASSDRPTSGRASYQETQYF. CDR3 coding DNA: TGTGCCAGCAGCGACCGCCCCACTAGCGGGAGGGCCTCGTACCAAGAGACCCAGTACTTC.

This chain connects TRBV19 to TRBJ1-5; D gene unclear. Trimming removed 9 bases from V and 2 bases from J, with 14 bases in between. Per germline, CDR1 LNHDA and CDR2 SQIVND (reference sequence). The CDR3 runs 14 residues. The DNA for the CDR3 is TGTGCCAGCGCCGGGATTTTTCGCAATCAGCCCCAGCATTTT. Translating gives CASAGIFRNQPQHF.

The sample holds a few counts of this clonotype. V is TRBV27 and J is TRBJ2-5; TRBD2 agrees at 15 bases. J lost 3 bases, V lost 6 bases, and 5 bases had no gene match. CDR1 MNHEY and CDR2 SMNVEV come from the germline V gene (reference sequence). This CDR3 region has 16 residues. The CDR3 region has the DNA TGTGCCAGCAGGGGACTAGCGGGGGGAGGGGAAGAGACCCAGTACTTC. Protein product: CASRGLAGGGEETQYF.

This chain links TRBV7-2 with TRBJ1-2, with D tentatively TRBD1 (6 bases). Per the germline V gene, CDR1 is SGHTA and CDR2 is FQGNSA. This CDR3 contains 15 residues. The V and J ends lost 2 bases and 4 bases respectively, with 14 bases between them. The CDR3 nucleotides read TGTGCCAGCAGCTTAACCTACCAGGACAGCTATGGCTACACCTTC. Translation: CASSLTYQDSYGYTF.

V and J are TRBV12-3 or TRBV12-4 and TRBJ2-7; TRBD1 might be the D (6 bases). The CDR3 runs to 16 residues. V was clipped by 5 bases and J by 1 base, with 18 bases between them. CDR3 nucleotides: TGTGCCAGCAGTCCCCAGGCTGGGGGCTTATCCTACGAGCAGTACTTC. Residues: CASSPQAGGLSYEQYF.

This chain uses TRBV2 with TRBJ1-4, with TRBD1 identical over 8 bases. CDR1 SNHLY and CDR2 FYNNEI come from the germline V gene. The V gene end was trimmed by 6 bases and the J gene end by 8 bases; junction bases not matched to a gene: 8. There are 14 residues in the CDR3. CDR3 sequence reads: CASRPDRAREKLFF. The CDR3 DNA is TGTGCCAGCAGGCCGGACAGGGCTAGGGAAAAACTGTTTTTT.

V gene TRBV27 combines with J gene TRBJ2-6, with D perhaps matching TRBD1 (6 bases). CDR1 is MNHEY and CDR2 is SMNVEV in the germline V gene (reference sequence). V was trimmed by 4 bases and J by 3 bases, leaving 10 bases between them. The CDR3 runs to 15 residues. The CDR3 protein is CASSWKGDGANVLTF. Here the CDR3 DNA reads TGTGCCAGCAGTTGGAAGGGGGATGGGGCCAACGTCCTGACTTTC.

This clonotype came up a few times. The chain recombines TRBV7-2 with TRBJ1-2; 8 bases map to TRBD1. The junction had 6 bases not matched to a gene; V was cut back by 2 bases and J by 7 bases. In germline, CDR1 is SGHTA, CDR2 FQGNSA. The CDR3 loop spans 14 amino acids. The CDR3 DNA sequence: TGTGCCAGCAGCTTATCGCAGGGGGCAGGTGGCTACACCTTC. Amino acids: CASSLSQGAGGYTF.

The J gene is TRBJ1-4, the V gene TRBV20-1; 7 nucleotides agree with TRBD1. Germline V gene data show CDR1 as DFQATT and CDR2 as SNEGSKA (reference sequence). This CDR3 comprises 15 residues. The J segment lost 6 bases and the V segment lost 0 bases, leaving 7 bases of the junction unmatched. The CDR3 nucleotides read TGCAGTGCTAGAGATCTTTGGACAGGTGATGAAAAACTGTTTTTT. Its translation is CSARDLWTGDEKLFF.

The gene calls are TRBV5-4 and TRBJ2-1; 9 positions match TRBD2. The CDR3 sequence is 15 residues long. Germline V CDR1 and CDR2: SGHNT, YYREEE (reference sequence). V gave up 0 bases and J gave up 11 bases; unmatched junction bases: 9. The CDR3 here is CASSLEGGLAGKQFF. In DNA form, the CDR3 reads TGTGCCAGCAGCTTGGAGGGAGGGCTAGCGGGGAAGCAGTTCTTC. The complete variable domain, with remaining parts taken from reference TRBV5-4 and TRBJ2-1, reads ETGVTQSPTHLIKTRGQQVTLRCSSQSGHNTVSWYQQALGQGPQFIFQYYREEENGRGNFPPRFSGLQFPNYSSELNVNALELDDSALYLCASSLEGGLAGKQFFGPGTRLTVL.

The sample holds one count of this clonotype. A read error may be the cause here, since a much bigger clone is one base away. The V and J genes are TRBV27 and TRBJ1-2; D may be TRBD1 (5 bases). Germline CDR1 and CDR2: MNHEY and SMNVEV (reference sequence). This CDR3 comprises 14 residues. V was cut by 5 bases and J by 2 bases, with 12 bases left in between. The CDR3 protein is CASSPQGRNYGYTF. CDR3 DNA sequence: TGTGCCAGCAGTCCCCAGGGACGGAACTATGGCTACACCTTC.

CDR3 DNA: TGTGCCAGCAGCTCAGGGAGGACAGGGGGGACCCAGTACTTC. Amino acids: CASSSGRTGGTQYF. This chain links TRBV7-6 with TRBJ2-5, with 10 bases lining up with TRBD1. Trimming at V came to 4 bases and at J to 7 bases, leaving 6 bases not matched to a gene. Germline CDR1 is SGHVS and CDR2 is FNYEAQ. The CDR3 has 14 residues. Complete variable domain (other parts from reference TRBV7-6 and TRBJ2-5): GAGVSQSPRYKVTKRGQDVALRCDPISGHVSLYWYRQALGQGPEFLTYFNYEAQQDKSGLPNDRFSAERPEGSISTLTIQRTEQRDSAMYRCASSSGRTGGTQYFGPGTRLLVL.